Following are 27 T cell receptor beta chains from one sample sequenced in a study of blood T cell repertoires in COVID-19. Sequencing used immunoSEQ multiplex PCR; TCRdb keeps in-frame clones, though not all of them. The sample has about 140,000 clones, approximately 80% seen once. The sample comprised peripheral blood. The receptors come from a man in his sixties or seventies who had recovered from COVID-19.

The chain couples TRBV19 to TRBJ1-2, with TRBD1 matching 7 bases. V lost 5 bases to trimming and J lost 3 bases; unmatched junction nucleotides: 6. This CDR3 spans 14 amino acids. Per germline, CDR1 LNHDA and CDR2 SQIVND (reference sequence). CDR3 sequence (DNA): TGTGCCAGTAGTGCCGGGACAGCCCACTATGGCTACACCTTC. Translation: CASSAGTAHYGYTF.

The chain employs TRBV3-1 (or the pseudogene TRBV3-2) and TRBJ2-6, with D tentatively TRBD2 (6 bases). V lost 3 bases, J lost 2 bases, and 14 bases lay in between. Germline CDR1 LGHDT, CDR2 YNNKEL (reference sequence). This CDR3 is 17 amino acids long. The chain's CDR3 is CASSHVTREAGANVLTF. Here the CDR3 DNA reads TGTGCCAGCAGCCACGTGACCAGGGAGGCTGGGGCCAACGTCCTGACTTTC.

In this sample, this clone turned up once. The chain combines TRBV29-1 with TRBJ1-4; 7 bases are shared with TRBD1. CDR3 length equals 11 residues. The V gene's germline CDR1 is SQVTM and CDR2 ANQGSEA. Trimming took 7 bases from V and 6 from J; bases not matched to a gene: 2. The CDR3 nucleotides read TGCAGCGCAGACAGGGATGAAAAACTGTTTTTT. This codes for CSADRDEKLFF.

The genes are TRBV23-1 and TRBJ2-3; 7 bases are shared with TRBD2. TRBV23-1 is an ORF for which the function is uncertain. The CDR3 length is 14 residues. V dropped 8 bases and J dropped 2; count of bases not matched to a gene: 7. The CDR3 loop is CASEGGRNTDTQYF. In nucleotides, the CDR3 is TGCGCCAGCGAGGGCGGGAGAAACACAGATACGCAGTATTTT.

This rearrangement joins TRBV7-9 to TRBJ2-7, with 9 bases identical to TRBD1. V lost 1 base and J lost 1; bases outside the gene matches: 8. Germline V gene data show CDR1 as SEHNR and CDR2 as FQNEAQ (reference sequence). The CDR3 length is 17 residues. The CDR3 sequence: CASSLVFGGTGSYEQYF. In DNA form, the CDR3 reads TGTGCCAGCAGCTTAGTTTTTGGTGGGACAGGGTCCTACGAGCAGTACTTC.

The chain recombines TRBV5-8 with TRBJ1-1, with D possibly being TRBD1 (5 bases). The germline V gene has CDR1 SGHTS and CDR2 YDEGEE. V was trimmed by 0 bases and J by 0 bases, leaving 6 bases between them. The CDR3 has 14 residues. The CDR3 DNA sequence: TGTGCCAGCAGCTTGGTACAGGTGAACACTGAAGCTTTCTTT. Encoded protein: CASSLVQVNTEAFF.

J is TRBJ2-7 and V is TRBV5-4; 10 nucleotides line up with TRBD1. CDR1 SGHNT and CDR2 YYREEE come from the germline V gene (reference sequence). With 4 bases clipped from V and 7 bases from J, the junction kept 14 bases outside the gene matches. The CDR3 totals 16 residues. The CDR3 DNA reads as TGTGCCAGCAGCCTCGGACAGGGGGGTCCCTCGGTAGAGCAGTACTTC. Amino acids: CASSLGQGGPSVEQYF.

Many counts were recorded for this clone. This sequence joins TRBV9 and TRBJ2-7; D is undetermined. V lost 5 bases and J lost 4, with 7 bases in between. From germline, CDR1 is SGDLS and CDR2 YYNGEE. The CDR3 has 11 amino acids. The CDR3 nucleotides are TGTGCCAGCAGTTCCACATACGAGCAGTACTTC. It encodes CASSSTYEQYF.

The chain carries TRBV6-5 and TRBJ1-5, with 9 bases matching TRBD1. The J segment lost 5 bases and the V segment lost 5 bases, leaving 4 bases of the junction unmatched. Germline CDR1 reads MNHEY; CDR2 reads SVGAGI. The CDR3 contains 14 residues. CDR3 sequence reads: CASSPGTGYQPQHF. CDR3 sequence (DNA): TGTGCCAGCAGTCCCGGGACAGGGTATCAGCCCCAGCATTTT.

The chain uses TRBV5-4 and TRBJ2-7; D remains unclear. Germline V gene sequence: CDR1 SGHNT, CDR2 YYREEE (reference sequence). Trimming pared 2 bases from V and 6 bases from J, leaving 18 bases between. There are 15 residues in the CDR3. The CDR3 nucleotides read TGTGCCAGCAGCTTCAACAGTATACCCCTTCTCGAGCAGTACTTC. This gives the protein CASSFNSIPLLEQYF.

In DNA form, the CDR3 reads TGTGCCAGCAGCCAAGATCGGAGTCTTTCTGGGGCCAACGTCCTGACTTTC. Protein: CASSQDRSLSGANVLTF. The chain is built from TRBV14 and TRBJ2-6; D remains ambiguous. Germline lookup yields CDR1 SGHDN and CDR2 FVKESK. The CDR3 has 17 amino acids. The ends were cut back, 0 bases at V and 1 base at J, with 10 bases in the middle. Full variable domain (remainder filled in from reference TRBV14 and TRBJ2-6): EAGVTQFPSHSVIEKGQTVTLRCDPISGHDNLYWYRRVMGKEIKFLLHFVKESKQDESGMPNNRFLAERTGGTYSTLKVQPAELEDSGVYFCASSQDRSLSGANVLTFGAGSRLTVL.

This clone was detected only once. The chain links TRBV7-6 to TRBJ2-3; 12 bases line up with TRBD2. Germline assignment: CDR1 SGHVS and CDR2 FNYEAQ. The junction had 5 bases not matched to a gene; V was cut back by 2 bases and J by 2 bases. The CDR3 is 17 amino acids. The CDR3 loop reads CASSLTGLAGITDTQYF. CDR3 in DNA: TGTGCCAGCAGCTTAACAGGACTAGCGGGAATCACAGATACGCAGTATTTT.

V is TRBV27 and J is TRBJ2-7; TRBD2 agrees at 10 bases. From germline, CDR1 is MNHEY and CDR2 SMNVEV (reference sequence). Losses at the gene ends were 6 bases for V and 6 bases for J; bases not matched to a gene: 5. The length of the CDR3 is 13 residues. CDR3 in amino acids: CASRLAGGIEQYF. DNA of the CDR3: TGTGCCAGCAGATTAGCGGGAGGAATCGAGCAGTACTTC.

The chain joins TRBV30 to TRBJ1-1; the D is unclear. Germline CDR1 reads GTSNPN; CDR2 reads SVGIG (reference sequence). This CDR3 has 14 amino acids. The V gene lost 4 bases and the J gene lost 0 bases, with 12 bases spanning the gap. DNA for the CDR3: TGTGCCTGGAACAGACACAACATGAACACTGAAGCTTTCTTT. Translation gives CAWNRHNMNTEAFF.

The chain is built from TRBV6-5 and TRBJ2-7; 7 bases are a match to TRBD1. CDR1 is MNHEY, CDR2 SVGAGI, per germline. CDR3 length: 15 amino acids. The V and J ends lost 4 bases and 3 bases, in that order; junction bases with no gene match: 9. The CDR3 is CASSFARGSFYEQYF. The CDR3 DNA reads TGTGCCAGCAGTTTCGCCAGGGGGTCTTTCTACGAGCAGTACTTC.

V usage is TRBV18 and J usage is TRBJ2-4, with TRBD2 matching 9 bases. Germline V gene data show CDR1 as KGHSH and CDR2 as LQKENI. Unmatched junction bases numbered 17, after V lost 0 bases and J lost 5 bases. CDR3 size: 20 residues. The CDR3 region has the DNA TGTGCCAGCTCACCACCGAGATCCCTAGCGGGACCCGCCTGGGAAAACATTCAGTACTTC. Translation gives CASSPPRSLAGPAWENIQYF.

This clone came up many times. The chain couples TRBV21-1 to TRBJ2-7; the D call TRBD2 from the table was never checked on the DNA. TRBV21-1 is a listed pseudogene. The CDR3 spans 14 residues. The CDR3 bases are TGTGCCAGCCCCGAGCGGGAGTGCCCCTACGAGCAGTACTTC. Encoded protein: CASPERECPYEQYF.

The chain recombines TRBV5-1 with TRBJ1-2, with 8 bases lining up with TRBD1. After removal of 2 bases from V and 6 bases from J, the junction contained 6 bases not matched to a gene. There are 14 residues in the CDR3. Germline V CDR1 and CDR2: SGHRS, YFSETQ. Here the CDR3 reads CASSFQGARNGYTF. For the CDR3, the DNA is TGCGCCAGCAGCTTCCAGGGGGCTAGGAATGGCTACACCTTC.

This clone occurred a few times. The chain is built from TRBV4-1 and TRBJ2-7, with 9 bases that match TRBD1. Per germline, CDR1 MGHRA and CDR2 YSYEKL. Unmatched junction bases numbered 7, after V lost 4 bases and J lost 0 bases. The CDR3 has 16 amino acids. CDR3 DNA: TGCGCCAGCAGCCTCCAACAGGGGGCCAGCTCCTACGAGCAGTACTTC. Encoded protein: CASSLQQGASSYEQYF.

The chain recombines TRBV6-5 with TRBJ2-4; D remains ambiguous. CDR1 and CDR2 (germline): MNHEY, SVGAGI. The CDR3 loop spans 14 amino acids. Trimming left V 6 bases short and J 0 bases short, with 9 bases between. In DNA, the CDR3 is TGTGCCAGCAGCCTGGAGCGAGCCAAAAACATTCAGTACTTC. Protein product: CASSLERAKNIQYF.

The genes are TRBV7-9 and TRBJ2-1; D might be TRBD1 (5 bases). Germline CDR1 SEHNR, CDR2 FQNEAQ (reference sequence). The CDR3 covers 12 residues. Trimming took 5 bases from V and 9 from J, leaving 11 bases between them. CDR3 DNA: TGTGCCAGCAGCGTCCAGGGTGGTGAGCAGTTCTTC. Translating it yields CASSVQGGEQFF.

This clone was found once. The rearrangement links TRBV27 to TRBJ2-1; possible D gene TRBD2, 5 bases. The CDR3 totals 13 residues. Trimming left V 4 bases short and J 8 bases short, with 12 bases between. Germline CDR1 MNHEY, CDR2 SMNVEV (reference sequence). The DNA of the CDR3 is TGTGCCAGCAGTTCCTCAACTAGTGATGAGCAGTTCTTC. Its protein product is CASSSSTSDEQFF.

The rearrangement links TRBV13 to TRBJ2-1, with no clear D. The V end was cut by 0 bases, the J end by 6 bases, with 6 bases between. This CDR3 spans 13 amino acids. Germline V gives CDR1 PRHDT, CDR2 FYEKMQ (reference sequence). CDR3 residues: CASSLGHSNEQFF. CDR3 nucleotide sequence: TGTGCCAGCAGCTTAGGCCACAGCAATGAGCAGTTCTTC.

The CDR3 protein is CASSQRGPDGGGSEAFF. CDR3 in DNA: TGTGCCAGCAGTCAAAGGGGGCCCGACGGTGGCGGCTCTGAAGCTTTCTTT. The chain links TRBV6-2 or TRBV6-3 to TRBJ1-1; 7 nucleotides agree with TRBD1. V shed 5 bases, J shed 6 bases, and the junction held 18 bases outside the gene matches. CDR3 size: 17 residues. The germline V gene encodes CDR1 MNHEY and CDR2 SVGEGT.

The chain has TRBV18 and TRBJ2-7; 7 bases fit TRBD2. J gave up 2 bases and V 3 bases, and 10 bases lay outside the gene matches. The CDR3 consists of 16 residues. Per the germline V gene, CDR1 is KGHSH and CDR2 is LQKENI. CDR3 in amino acids: CASSPGEGPHPYEQYF. DNA of the CDR3: TGTGCCAGCTCACCTGGGGAGGGGCCGCACCCCTACGAGCAGTACTTC.

V and J are TRBV11-3 and TRBJ2-3; TRBD1 might be the D (5 bases). Germline V lookup: CDR1 SGHNT, CDR2 YENEEA. The CDR3 length is 13 residues. Trimming stripped 2 bases from V and 4 bases from J, with 7 bases between. CDR3 region: CASSLSTADTQYF. CDR3 in DNA: TGTGCCAGCAGCTTATCGACAGCAGATACGCAGTATTTT.

Concerning this clone: The sample contains more than one DNA sequence encoding this CDR3. The chain joins TRBV5-1 to TRBJ1-4; possibly TRBD1 for D (5 bases). Between the trimmed V and J ends, which lost 2 bases and 3 bases, there was a span of 8 bases. Germline assignment: CDR1 SGHRS and CDR2 YFSETQ. The CDR3 has 14 residues. The CDR3 DNA reads TGCGCCAGCAGCTTCGGAGGGGCTAATGAAAAACTGTTTTTT. Protein sequence: CASSFGGANEKLFF.